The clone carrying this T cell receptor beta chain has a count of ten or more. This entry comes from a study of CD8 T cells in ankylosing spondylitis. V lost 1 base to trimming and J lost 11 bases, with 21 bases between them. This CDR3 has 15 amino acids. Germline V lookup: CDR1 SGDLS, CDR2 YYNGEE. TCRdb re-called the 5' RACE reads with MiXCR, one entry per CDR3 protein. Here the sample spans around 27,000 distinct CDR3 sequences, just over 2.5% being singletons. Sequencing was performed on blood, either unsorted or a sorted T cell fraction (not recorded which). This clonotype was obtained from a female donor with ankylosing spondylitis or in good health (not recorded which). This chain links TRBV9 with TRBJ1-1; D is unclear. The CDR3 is CASSVKGDGPMGAFF. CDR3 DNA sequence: TGTGCCAGCAGCGTAAAGGGAGATGGGCCAATGGGGGCTTTCTTT.